This entry lists 27 T cell receptor beta chains sequenced from one sample in a study of OX40 agonist ivuxolimab in advanced cancers. Method: immunoSEQ multiplex PCR; TCRdb's copy keeps in-frame clones and lacks some. The data show over 40,000 clones, about 90% seen once. The material was CD4+ or CD8+ T cells sorted from blood, obtained in a trial of the OX40 agonist ivuxolimab. All receptors come from an adult with an advanced solid tumor such as melanoma, head and neck, liver or kidney cancer.

The chain recombines TRBV2 with TRBJ2-5; D may be TRBD2 (7 bases). Germline CDR1 SNHLY, CDR2 FYNNEI. The CDR3 totals 12 residues. Between the trimmed V and J ends, which lost 8 bases and 5 bases, there was a span of 12 bases. Written as DNA, the CDR3 is TGTGCCAGCCGAGGGGGGGCGGAGACCCAGTACTTC. It codes for CASRGGAETQYF.

V gene TRBV5-1 combines with J gene TRBJ1-6; no definite D call. The CDR3 sequence is 15 residues long. Germline CDR1 is SGHRS and CDR2 is YFSETQ. The V end was cut by 1 base, the J end by 9 bases, with 14 bases between. CDR3 loop: CASSLSWGNSSPLHF. CDR3 bases: TGCGCCAGCAGCTTGAGTTGGGGTAATAGTTCACCCCTCCACTTT.

The chain has TRBV11-2 and TRBJ2-7; D is possibly TRBD1 (6 bases). Trimming cost V 5 bases and J 0 bases, with 14 bases left between them. Germline V gene lookup returns CDR1 SGHAT and CDR2 FQNNGV. This CDR3 is built from 15 residues. CDR3 sequence reads: CASSGRGRSSYEQYF. In nucleotides, the CDR3 is TGTGCCAGCAGCGGCAGGGGACGCAGCTCCTACGAGCAGTACTTC.

This rearrangement joins TRBV6-5 to TRBJ2-5, with 9 bases aligning to TRBD1. From germline, CDR1 is MNHEY and CDR2 SVGAGI. The CDR3 has 15 amino acids. V lost 0 bases to trimming and J lost 5 bases; unmatched junction nucleotides: 4. DNA for the CDR3: TGTGCCAGCAGTTACTCCCCGGACAGGGGCGAGACCCAGTACTTC. Amino acids: CASSYSPDRGETQYF.

The chain uses TRBV28 and TRBJ1-1, with D possibly being TRBD1 (6 bases). Germline CDR1 MDHEN, CDR2 SYDVKM. The CDR3 extends over 13 amino acids. V lost 6 bases, J lost 11 bases, and 19 bases lay in between. CDR3 sequence reads: CASRPTGTLRAFF. The CDR3 DNA reads TGTGCCAGCAGGCCGACAGGCACCCTGAGGGCTTTCTTT.

The chain joins TRBV5-1 to TRBJ1-4; D uncertain. The CDR3 is 14 residues long. The V end was cut by 1 base, the J end by 8 bases, with 12 bases between. Looked up from germline, CDR1 is SGHRS and CDR2 is YFSETQ. The CDR3 nucleotides are TGCGCCAGCAGCTTGAGGCCAGGAGGCGAAAAACTGTTTTTT. Its protein product is CASSLRPGGEKLFF.

J is TRBJ2-1 and V is TRBV2; D might be TRBD1 (5 bases). Germline CDR1 reads SNHLY; CDR2 reads FYNNEI. Deletions cut 1 base from V and 5 bases from J, with 9 bases between. The CDR3 covers 14 residues. CDR3 amino acids: CASSEDWTNNEQFF. Written as DNA, the CDR3 is TGTGCCAGCAGTGAAGACTGGACAAACAATGAGCAGTTCTTC.

The chain has TRBV18 and TRBJ2-2; the D gene is possibly TRBD1 (5 bases). The CDR3 spans 16 residues. V dropped 2 bases and J dropped 5 bases, with 15 bases sitting between them. Germline lookup yields CDR1 KGHSH and CDR2 LQKENI. In DNA form, the CDR3 reads TGTGCCAGCTCACCAGCAAGCAGGGCGACGACCGGGGAGCTGTTTTTT. Translation: CASSPASRATTGELFF. The full variable domain, its missing parts supplied by reference TRBV18 and TRBJ2-2, is NAGVMQNPRHLVRRRGQEARLRCSPMKGHSHVYWYRQLPEEGLKFMVYLQKENIIDESGMPKERFSAEFPKEGPSILRIQQVVRGDSAAYFCASSPASRATTGELFFGEGSRLTVL.

The gene calls are TRBV9 and TRBJ1-2, with a possible D match to TRBD1 (6 bases). From germline, CDR1 is SGDLS and CDR2 YYNGEE. This CDR3 is 18 amino acids long. V lost 0 bases and J lost 0, with 18 bases in between. CDR3 nucleotides: TGTGCCAGCAGCGTAGATGTAGCAGGGGCCGGAGCTAACTATGGCTACACCTTC. It yields the protein CASSVDVAGAGANYGYTF. Using reference TRBV9 and TRBJ1-2 for the parts outside the CDR3, the full variable domain is DSGVTQTPKHLITATGQRVTLRCSPRSGDLSVYWYQQSLDQGLQFLIQYYNGEERAKGNILERFSAQQFPDLHSELNLSSLELGDSALYFCASSVDVAGAGANYGYTFGSGTRLTVV.

The chain has TRBV7-9 and TRBJ2-7; 9 bases map to TRBD2. Germline values: CDR1 SEHNR, CDR2 FQNEAQ (reference sequence). The CDR3 runs to 15 residues. The junction had 5 bases not matched to a gene; V was cut back by 2 bases and J by 3 bases. This chain's CDR3 is CASSLRTSASYEQYF. The CDR3 DNA is TGTGCCAGCAGCTTACGGACTAGCGCAAGCTACGAGCAGTACTTC.

The chain has TRBV28 and TRBJ1-1, with D hard to call. Germline CDR1 and CDR2: MDHEN and SYDVKM. V was trimmed by 0 bases and J by 5 bases, leaving 13 bases between them. The CDR3 sequence is 15 residues long. DNA of the CDR3: TGTGCCAGCAGTTTATGGACCGGAGGGCGGACTGAAGCTTTCTTT. This gives the protein CASSLWTGGRTEAFF.

The chain employs TRBV28 and TRBJ1-2; unclear D gene. V was shortened by 3 bases and J by 4 bases, with 6 bases between the two germline ends. The V gene's germline CDR1 is MDHEN and CDR2 SYDVKM. CDR3 length: 12 residues. CDR3 sequence reads: CASSFDTYGYTF. The CDR3 DNA is TGTGCCAGCAGTTTCGATACCTATGGCTACACCTTC.

J is TRBJ1-5 and V is TRBV30, with 9 nucleotides matching TRBD1. Germline CDR1 GTSNPN, CDR2 SVGIG (reference sequence). The CDR3 has 15 residues. V trimming: 0 bases; J trimming: 7 bases; junction bases outside the gene matches: 7. In nucleotides, the CDR3 is TGTGCCTGGAGTGTTCTTACAGGGGGCGGACAGCCCCAGCATTTT. It translates to CAWSVLTGGGQPQHF.

The chain uses TRBV30 and TRBJ1-5; D gene ambiguous. This CDR3 is 13 amino acids long. CDR1 is GTSNPN and CDR2 is SVGIG in the germline V gene (reference sequence). With 0 bases removed from V and 5 bases from J, the gap between germline ends came to 8 bases. CDR3 sequence (DNA): TGTGCCTGGAGTGTAGAGGTGGATCAGCCCCAGCATTTT. Residues: CAWSVEVDQPQHF.

This clone was recorded only once. The chain is built from TRBV9 and TRBJ1-1, with a weak D call TRBD1 (6 bases). Trimming stripped 4 bases from V and 8 bases from J, with 18 bases between. Looked up from germline, CDR1 is SGDLS and CDR2 is YYNGEE. CDR3 length: 14 residues. DNA of the CDR3: TGTGCCAGCAGCCCTCTCGCGGGGGGCGGAGAAGCTTTCTTT. Residues: CASSPLAGGGEAFF.

J is TRBJ2-6 and V is TRBV7-3, with D possibly TRBD1 on 5 matching bases. Germline V gene lookup returns CDR1 SGHTA and CDR2 FQGTGA. Trimming left V 1 base short and J 4 bases short, with 11 bases between. CDR3 size: 16 residues. CDR3 region: CASSLRGQTGANVLTF. CDR3 in DNA: TGTGCCAGCAGCTTAAGGGGCCAGACCGGGGCCAACGTCCTGACTTTC.

This chain uses TRBV7-9 with TRBJ1-6; no reliable D call. Germline lookup yields CDR1 SEHNR and CDR2 FQNEAQ (reference sequence). The CDR3 totals 14 residues. Trimming took off 6 bases at V and 6 bases at J, with 12 bases between the two ends. DNA for the CDR3: TGTGCCAGCAGGAATATGTTGGGTAATTCACCCCTCCACTTT. It is translated as CASRNMLGNSPLHF.

On this clone: The CDR3 carries no conserved terminal phenylalanine or tryptophan, so it likely arises from a read error. The DNA of the CDR3 is TGCAGCGTTTCTAGGGTCACAGATACGCAGTATCTT. Its translation is CSVSRVTDTQYL. The V call is TRBV29-1, the J call TRBJ2-3, with no clear D. CDR1 SQVTM and CDR2 ANQGSEA come from the germline V gene. The V gene lost 5 bases and the J gene lost 2 bases, with 8 bases spanning the gap. CDR3 length: 12 residues.

The genes are TRBV10-3 and TRBJ1-5, with D maybe TRBD1 (6 bases). CDR1 ENHRY and CDR2 SYGVKD come from the germline V gene. The germline V and J ends were trimmed by 3 bases and 5 bases, with 14 bases remaining between them. The CDR3 loop spans 15 amino acids. The CDR3 nucleotides are TGTGCCATCAGTGATCAGGGGAAAAGTGATCAGCCCCAGCATTTT. It translates to CAISDQGKSDQPQHF.

This clone has just a few counts. An end of the junction differs from the germline gene, which may be a read error. The rearrangement joins TRBV10-2 to TRBJ1-1, with D possibly TRBD1 on 6 matching bases. The germline V gene encodes CDR1 WSHSY and CDR2 SAAADI. The CDR3 sequence is 11 residues long. The CDR3 sequence is CASGDRTEAFF. CDR3 nucleotides: TGCGCCAGCGGTGACAGGACTGAAGCTTTCTTT.

This chain uses TRBV6-1 with TRBJ2-2; a possible D gene is TRBD2 (5 bases). Deletions cut 5 bases from V and 1 base from J, with 5 bases between. Germline V gives CDR1 MNHNS, CDR2 SASEGT. The CDR3 covers 13 residues. The CDR3 DNA sequence: TGTGCCAGCAGTAGCGGGAACACCGGGGAGCTGTTTTTT. Protein sequence: CASSSGNTGELFF.

The rearrangement joins TRBV19 to TRBJ1-1; maybe TRBD1 (5 bases). The CDR3 has 11 residues. CDR1 and CDR2 from the germline V gene are LNHDA and SQIVND (reference sequence). Trimming took 8 bases from V and 7 from J, leaving 11 bases between them. CDR3 coding DNA: TGTGCCAGTCGACAGATAAATGAAGCTTTCTTT. This sequence encodes CASRQINEAFF.

The chain links TRBV6-6 to TRBJ1-2; possible D gene TRBD1, 5 bases. Germline CDR1 reads MNHNY; CDR2 reads SVGAGI (reference sequence). Trimming removed 2 bases at V and 4 bases at J, with 11 bases between. The CDR3 is 14 residues long. The CDR3 sequence is CASSYRWGSYGYTF. In nucleotides, the CDR3 is TGTGCCAGCAGTTACCGATGGGGGAGCTATGGCTACACCTTC.

Here the CDR3 DNA reads TGTGCCACCAGCAGAGATCGGGGAGTCTACGAGCAGTACTTC. Protein: CATSRDRGVYEQYF. The chain joins TRBV15 to TRBJ2-7; weak D call: TRBD2 (5 bases). V lost 0 bases to trimming and J lost 3 bases, with 9 bases between them. Germline values: CDR1 LNHNV, CDR2 YYDKDF (reference sequence). The CDR3 covers 14 residues.

This rearrangement joins TRBV18 to TRBJ1-3; TRBD1 matches 7 bases. Trimming took 3 bases from V and 1 from J; bases not matched to a gene: 12. Germline V gene data show CDR1 as KGHSH and CDR2 as LQKENI. The CDR3 contains 18 residues. This CDR3 is CASSPRQQGIGSGNTIYF. The DNA of the CDR3 is TGTGCCAGCTCACCCCGACAACAGGGGATAGGATCTGGAAACACCATATATTTT.

Comments on this clone: Additional DNA sequences in this sample encode the identical CDR3. The V call is TRBV5-4, the J call TRBJ2-7; 7 bases align to TRBD2. The V gene end was trimmed by 4 bases and the J gene end by 2 bases; junction bases not matched to a gene: 3. The V gene's germline CDR1 is SGHNT and CDR2 YYREEE (reference sequence). The CDR3 spans 13 residues. The CDR3 sequence: CASSRGLAYEQYF. CDR3 DNA sequence: TGTGCCAGCAGCCGCGGACTAGCCTACGAGCAGTACTTC.

The genes are TRBV4-1 and TRBJ1-1; 7 positions match TRBD1. CDR1 MGHRA and CDR2 YSYEKL come from the germline V gene. The CDR3 extends over 14 amino acids. Trimming removed 8 bases from V and 5 bases from J; junction bases left unmatched: 11. The CDR3 reads CASQGVLKGTEAFF. The CDR3 coding sequence is TGCGCCAGCCAGGGGGTATTGAAGGGAACTGAAGCTTTCTTT.